This T cell receptor beta chain is drawn from a study of blood T cell repertoires in COVID-19. Study context: The samples span acute and convalescent COVID-19 from the United States, Italy and Spain. The cDNA or gDNA used as material had been derived from T cells, B-cell-depleted T cells, or PBMCs.

The authors' processing: Amplifying reference gene primers gave estimates of nucleated cell counts. TCRdb's table, derived via immunoSEQ multiplex PCR, lists solely in-frame clones and lacks some. Clone size and V and J calls were adopted from that table, with D and trimming inferred from the DNA. The repertoire has about 76,000 clones, approximately 86% of them found once; the top ten carry roughly 12%. V shed 5 bases and J shed 4 bases, with 18 bases lying between them. This CDR3 contains 17 residues. CDR1 is SGHAT, CDR2 FQNNGV, per germline. Sequencing used peripheral blood. This clonotype originated in a human donor in a cohort sampled during active COVID-19. J is TRBJ2-6 and V is TRBV11-2; D is unresolved. Here the CDR3 reads CASSRGYPGLGANVLTF. The CDR3 coding sequence is TGTGCCAGCAGCCGCGGATATCCCGGGTTAGGGGCCAACGTCCTGACTTTC.